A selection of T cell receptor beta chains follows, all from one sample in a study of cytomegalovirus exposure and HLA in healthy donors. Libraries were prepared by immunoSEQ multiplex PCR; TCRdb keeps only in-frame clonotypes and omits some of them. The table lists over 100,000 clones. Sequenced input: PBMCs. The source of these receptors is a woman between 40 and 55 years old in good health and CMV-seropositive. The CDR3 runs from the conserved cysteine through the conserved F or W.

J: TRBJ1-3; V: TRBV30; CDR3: CAWSRGIEGNTIYF
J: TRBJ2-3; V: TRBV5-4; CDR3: CASSPFGGGPTDTQYF
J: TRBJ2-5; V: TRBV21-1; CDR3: CASSATGTSDMEETQYF
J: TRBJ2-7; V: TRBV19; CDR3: CASRYRVERAYEQYF
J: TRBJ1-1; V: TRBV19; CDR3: CASSIPAGKNTEAFF
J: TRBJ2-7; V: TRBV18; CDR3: CASSPGLGSSYEQYF
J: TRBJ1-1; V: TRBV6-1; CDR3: CASRKAGTGAEAFF
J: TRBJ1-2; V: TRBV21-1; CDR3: CASRQTGVDYGYTF
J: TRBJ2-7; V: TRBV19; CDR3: CASSMARSYEQYF
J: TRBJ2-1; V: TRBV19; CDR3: CASSSLAGSNEQFF
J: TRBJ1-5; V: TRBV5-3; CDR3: CARQVVHGGSNQPQHF
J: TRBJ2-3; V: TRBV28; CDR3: CASSITPKRTKPSTDTQYF
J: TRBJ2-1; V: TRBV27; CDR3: CASSFPGLAYNEQFF
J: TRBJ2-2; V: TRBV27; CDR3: CASRVGGGELFF
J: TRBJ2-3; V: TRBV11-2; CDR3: CASSFQGAGLTDTQYF
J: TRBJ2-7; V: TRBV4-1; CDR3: CASSQGREGYYEQYF
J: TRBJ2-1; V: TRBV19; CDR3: CASGPSGRIYNEQFF
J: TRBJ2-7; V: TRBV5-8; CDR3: CASSSFFYEQYF
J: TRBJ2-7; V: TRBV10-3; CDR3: CAISEWDSGYEQYF
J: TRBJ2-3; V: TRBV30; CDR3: CAWSVGGLADTDTQYF
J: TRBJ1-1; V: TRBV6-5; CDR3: CASSYNRDTEAFF
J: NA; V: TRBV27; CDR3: CASSLQANVHEQYF
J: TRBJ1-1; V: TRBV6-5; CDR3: CASSYSKAENTEAFF
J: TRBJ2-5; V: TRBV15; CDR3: CATSRGTSGSVGTQYF
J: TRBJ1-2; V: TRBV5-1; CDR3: CASSLEVSLRRDRDNYGYTF
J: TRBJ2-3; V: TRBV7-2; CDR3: CASSVGLAGADTQYF
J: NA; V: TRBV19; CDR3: CASRPGRGQGYEQYF
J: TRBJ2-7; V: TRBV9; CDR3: CASSAGLAAYEQYF
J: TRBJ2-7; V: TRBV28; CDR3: CASSLVLAGPPRPAAEGYEQYF
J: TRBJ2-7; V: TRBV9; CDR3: CASSGGGTSGSNEQYF
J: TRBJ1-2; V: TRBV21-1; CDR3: CASSTLWTGDNGYTF
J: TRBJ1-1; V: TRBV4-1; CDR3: CASSQEGQVSTEAFF
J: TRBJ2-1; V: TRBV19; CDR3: CATKSSGSPYNEQFF
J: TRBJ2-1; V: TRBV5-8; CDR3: CASSYLGLGVAGDNEQFF
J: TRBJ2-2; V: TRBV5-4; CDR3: CASSSSVRANTGELFF
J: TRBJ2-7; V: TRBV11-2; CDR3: CASSSLRPKHHEQYF
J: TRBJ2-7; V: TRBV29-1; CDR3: CSVEGVGQGLKYEQYF
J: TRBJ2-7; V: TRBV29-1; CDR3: CSVELGPYEQYF
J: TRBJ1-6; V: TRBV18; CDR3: CASSPQQGSEPLHF
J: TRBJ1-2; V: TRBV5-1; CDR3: CASSLAGGEGYTF
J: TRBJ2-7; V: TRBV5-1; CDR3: CASSSTGTYEQYF
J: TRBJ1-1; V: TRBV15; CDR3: CATSRYAGEAFF
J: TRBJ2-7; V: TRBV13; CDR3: CASSFGLDPYEQYF
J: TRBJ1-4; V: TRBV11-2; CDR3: CASSPSRDRGRLKLFF
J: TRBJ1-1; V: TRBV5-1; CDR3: CASSVRQGLTEAFF
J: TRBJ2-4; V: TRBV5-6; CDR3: CASSLDAAGAKGNIQYF
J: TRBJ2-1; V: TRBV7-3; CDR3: CASSLSGGNEQFF
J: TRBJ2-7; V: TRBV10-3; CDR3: CAISLTSGRVFFEQYF
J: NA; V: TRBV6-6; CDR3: CASSYGRAYEQYF
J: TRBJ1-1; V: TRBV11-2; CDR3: CASSAGRGSTEAFF
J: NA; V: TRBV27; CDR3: CASSPTRLAGISYEQYF
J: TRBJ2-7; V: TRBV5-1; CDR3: CASSITGEWYF
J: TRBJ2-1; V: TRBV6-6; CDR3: CASSYLRQASYNEQFF